The rows below give T cell receptor beta chains drawn from one sample of a study of human T cells and chemical hapten exposure. One entry per CDR3 protein results from TCRdb running MiXCR on the RACE reads. The sample includes approximately 57,000 distinct CDR3 sequences, around 9.3% of them seen just once. Sequenced here: whole blood, sampled in connection with sensitization to the hapten diphenylcyclopropenone (DPC). The source of these receptors is a woman between 40 and 50 years old with alopecia areata. Some clones in this sample may be carry-over from other donors' samples. Both conserved end residues are part of each CDR3. Fields, in order: clone size, V gene, J gene, D gene, CDR3 protein, CDR3 DNA. The D gene is left open where the match is weak. Size is omitted from some rows. Given values are once, few, many or a class for expanded clones.

.	TRBV5-1	TRBJ2-3	.	CASRFLGKAKSTDTQYF	TGCGCCAGCAGGTTTTTAGGTAAAGCCAAAAGCACAGATACGCAGTATTTT
.	TRBV20-1	TRBJ2-1	TRBD2	CSAPGRASFNEQFF	TGCAGTGCACCCGGGAGGGCCAGCTTCAATGAGCAGTTCTTC
medium-sized	TRBV6-4	TRBJ2-6	TRBD2	CASSESGGLGANVLTF	TGTGCCAGCAGTGAAAGCGGGGGGCTTGGGGCCAACGTCCTGACTTTC
few	TRBV7-9	TRBJ2-7	.	CASTQGGGTYEQYF	TGTGCCAGCACCCAGGGGGGCGGCACCTACGAGCAGTACTTC
medium-sized	TRBV6-1	TRBJ2-3	TRBD2	CASSETSGGSDTQYF	TGTGCCAGCAGTGAAACTAGCGGGGGATCAGATACGCAGTATTTT
few	TRBV5-1	TRBJ1-4	TRBD1	CASSDTGEANEKLFF	TGCGCCAGCAGCGATACAGGGGAGGCTAATGAAAAACTGTTTTTT
.	TRBV30	TRBJ1-6	.	CAWSVRVSPLHF	TGTGCCTGGAGTGTAAGGGTTTCACCCCTCCACTTT
many	TRBV5-1	TRBJ2-7	TRBD2	CASYEIAGATYEQYF	TGCGCCAGCTATGAAATAGCGGGGGCTACCTACGAGCAGTACTTC
few	TRBV7-8	TRBJ2-7	.	CASSLDRGYLSYEQYF	TGTGCCAGCAGCTTAGATCGCGGTTACCTCTCCTACGAGCAGTACTTC
.	TRBV5-3	TRBJ2-7	TRBD1	CARSSGQGPSYEQYF	TGTGCCAGAAGCTCAGGACAGGGGCCCTCCTACGAGCAGTACTTC
.	TRBV12-5	TRBJ2-7	TRBD1	CASGLPRQGELSYEQYF	TGTGCTAGTGGTTTGCCCCGACAGGGCGAGCTCTCCTACGAGCAGTACTTC
many	TRBV12-3/TRBV12-4	TRBJ2-1	.	CASSFPLGDEQFF	TGTGCCAGCAGTTTCCCACTCGGCGATGAGCAGTTCTTC
many	TRBV9	TRBJ1-6	.	CASSTKRGEDNSPLHF	TGTGCCAGCAGCACAAAGAGAGGCGAGGATAATTCACCCCTCCACTTT
many	TRBV29-1	TRBJ1-5	TRBD1	CSVGGGTGANQPQHF	TGCAGCGTTGGAGGGGGGACAGGAGCCAATCAGCCCCAGCATTTT
.	TRBV3-1	TRBJ1-5	.	CASSQAGTDQPQHF	TGTGCCAGCAGCCAAGCGGGGACGGATCAGCCCCAGCATTTT
.	TRBV27	TRBJ2-2	.	CASHPGTPNTGELFF	TGTGCCAGCCACCCCGGGACACCGAACACCGGGGAGCTGTTTTTT
many	TRBV6-9	TRBJ1-5	.	CASIGWVDQPQHF	TGTGCCAGCATCGGTTGGGTCGATCAGCCCCAGCATTTT
many	TRBV29-1	TRBJ2-3	TRBD1	CSVEDRRQGYDTQYF	TGCAGCGTTGAAGATCGGAGACAGGGGTATGATACGCAGTATTTT